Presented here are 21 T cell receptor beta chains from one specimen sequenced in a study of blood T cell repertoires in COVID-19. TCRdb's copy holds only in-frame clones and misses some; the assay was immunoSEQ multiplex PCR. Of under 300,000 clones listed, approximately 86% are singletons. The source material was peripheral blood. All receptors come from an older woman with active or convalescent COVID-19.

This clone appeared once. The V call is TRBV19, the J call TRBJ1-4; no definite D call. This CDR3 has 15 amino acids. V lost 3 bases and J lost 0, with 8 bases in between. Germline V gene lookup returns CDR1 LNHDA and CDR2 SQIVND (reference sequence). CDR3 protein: CASSMNPATNEKLFF. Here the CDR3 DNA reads TGTGCCAGTAGTATGAACCCGGCAACTAATGAAAAACTGTTTTTT.

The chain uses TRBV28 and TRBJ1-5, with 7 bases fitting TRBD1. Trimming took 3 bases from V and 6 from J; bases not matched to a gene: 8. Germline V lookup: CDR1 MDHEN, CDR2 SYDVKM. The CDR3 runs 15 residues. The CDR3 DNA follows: TGTGCCAGCAGTTTGGAGGGGGCTGGGAGTCAGCCCCAGCATTTT. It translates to CASSLEGAGSQPQHF.

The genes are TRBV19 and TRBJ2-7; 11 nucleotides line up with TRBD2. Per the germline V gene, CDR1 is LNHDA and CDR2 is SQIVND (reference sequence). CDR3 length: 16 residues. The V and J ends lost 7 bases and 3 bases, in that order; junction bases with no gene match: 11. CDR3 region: CASKAPGLAGGYEQYF. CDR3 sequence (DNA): TGTGCCAGTAAGGCTCCGGGGCTAGCGGGGGGCTACGAGCAGTACTTC. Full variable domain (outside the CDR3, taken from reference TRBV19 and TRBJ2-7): DGGITQSPKYLFRKEGQNVTLSCEQNLNHDAMYWYRQDPGQGLRLIYYSQIVNDFQKGDIAEGYSVSREKKESFPLTVTSAQKNPTAFYLCASKAPGLAGGYEQYFGPGTRLTVT.

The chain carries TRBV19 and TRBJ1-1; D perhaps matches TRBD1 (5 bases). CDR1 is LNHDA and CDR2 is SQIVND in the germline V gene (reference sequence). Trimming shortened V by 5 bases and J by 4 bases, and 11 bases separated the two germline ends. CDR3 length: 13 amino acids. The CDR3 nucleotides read TGTGCCAGTAGTTTCAGGGTAAGCACTGAAGCTTTCTTT. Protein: CASSFRVSTEAFF.

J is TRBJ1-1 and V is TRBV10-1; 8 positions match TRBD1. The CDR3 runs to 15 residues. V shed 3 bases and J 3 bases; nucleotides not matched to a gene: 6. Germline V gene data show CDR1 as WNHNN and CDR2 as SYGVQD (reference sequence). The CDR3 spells CASSDQGAQDTEAFF. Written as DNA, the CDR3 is TGCGCCAGCAGTGACCAGGGGGCGCAGGACACTGAAGCTTTCTTT.

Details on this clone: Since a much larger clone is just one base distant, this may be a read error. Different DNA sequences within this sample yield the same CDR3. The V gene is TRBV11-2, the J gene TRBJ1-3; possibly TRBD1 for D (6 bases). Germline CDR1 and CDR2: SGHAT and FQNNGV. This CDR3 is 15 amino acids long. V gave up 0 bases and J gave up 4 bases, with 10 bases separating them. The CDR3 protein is CASSLEAGAGNTIYF. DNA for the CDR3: TGTGCCAGCAGCTTAGAGGCAGGGGCAGGAAACACCATATATTTT.

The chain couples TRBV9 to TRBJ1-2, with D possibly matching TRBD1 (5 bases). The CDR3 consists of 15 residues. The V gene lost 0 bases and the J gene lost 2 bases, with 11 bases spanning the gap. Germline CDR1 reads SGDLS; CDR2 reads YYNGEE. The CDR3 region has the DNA TGTGCCAGCAGCGTAGGACAGCTCAAAAACTATGGCTACACCTTC. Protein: CASSVGQLKNYGYTF.

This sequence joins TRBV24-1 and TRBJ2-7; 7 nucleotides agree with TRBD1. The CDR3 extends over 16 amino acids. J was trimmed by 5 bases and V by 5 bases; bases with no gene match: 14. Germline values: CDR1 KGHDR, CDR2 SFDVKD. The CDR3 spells CATSAPRQGSLDEQYF. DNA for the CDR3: TGTGCCACCAGTGCCCCTCGACAGGGATCTTTAGACGAGCAGTACTTC.

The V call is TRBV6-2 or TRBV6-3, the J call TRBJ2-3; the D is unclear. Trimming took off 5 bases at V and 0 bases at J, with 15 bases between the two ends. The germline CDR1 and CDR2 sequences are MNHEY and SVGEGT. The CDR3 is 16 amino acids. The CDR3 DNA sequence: TGTGCCAGCAGTCCCGCCCTAACTTCTAGCACAGATACGCAGTATTTT. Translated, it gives CASSPALTSSTDTQYF.

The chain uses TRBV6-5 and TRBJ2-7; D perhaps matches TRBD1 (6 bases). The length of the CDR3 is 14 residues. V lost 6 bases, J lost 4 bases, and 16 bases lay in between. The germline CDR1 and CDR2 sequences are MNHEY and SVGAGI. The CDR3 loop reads CASRPHQGKYEQYF. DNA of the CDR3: TGTGCCAGCAGGCCTCATCAGGGGAAGTACGAGCAGTACTTC.

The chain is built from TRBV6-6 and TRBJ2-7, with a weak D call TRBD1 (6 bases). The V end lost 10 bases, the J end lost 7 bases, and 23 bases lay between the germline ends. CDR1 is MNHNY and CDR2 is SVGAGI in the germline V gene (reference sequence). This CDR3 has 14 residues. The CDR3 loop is CATESVNRVMEQYF. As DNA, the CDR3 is TGTGCCACCGAATCCGTGAACAGGGTAATGGAGCAGTACTTC.

Here the CDR3 DNA reads TGTGCCAGCAGCGTCCAAGCGGTGAGCTCCTATAATTCACCCCTCCACTTT. Translation gives CASSVQAVSSYNSPLHF. The J gene is TRBJ1-6, the V gene TRBV9; no definite D call. CDR3 length: 17 amino acids. The V and J ends lost 2 bases and 0 bases respectively, with 12 bases between them. The V gene's germline CDR1 is SGDLS and CDR2 YYNGEE.

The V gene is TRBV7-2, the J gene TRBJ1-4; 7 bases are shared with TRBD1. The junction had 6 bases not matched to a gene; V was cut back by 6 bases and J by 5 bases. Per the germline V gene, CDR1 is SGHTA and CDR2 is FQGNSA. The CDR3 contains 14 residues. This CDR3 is CASRLDRRNEKLFF. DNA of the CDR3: TGTGCCAGCAGATTGGACAGGAGGAATGAAAAACTGTTTTTT.

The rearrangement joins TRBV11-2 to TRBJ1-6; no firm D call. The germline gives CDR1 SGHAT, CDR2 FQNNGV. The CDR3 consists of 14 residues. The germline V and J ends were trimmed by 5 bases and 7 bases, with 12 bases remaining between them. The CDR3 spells CASSARLRNSPLHF. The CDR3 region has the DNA TGTGCCAGCAGCGCAAGACTGAGAAATTCACCCCTCCACTTT.

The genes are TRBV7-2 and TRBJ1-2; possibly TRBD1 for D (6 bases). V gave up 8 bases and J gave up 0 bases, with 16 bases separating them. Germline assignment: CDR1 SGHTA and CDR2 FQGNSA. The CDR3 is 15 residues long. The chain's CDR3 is CASSNTGSPNYGYTF. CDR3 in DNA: TGTGCCAGCTCCAATACAGGGAGTCCTAACTATGGCTACACCTTC.

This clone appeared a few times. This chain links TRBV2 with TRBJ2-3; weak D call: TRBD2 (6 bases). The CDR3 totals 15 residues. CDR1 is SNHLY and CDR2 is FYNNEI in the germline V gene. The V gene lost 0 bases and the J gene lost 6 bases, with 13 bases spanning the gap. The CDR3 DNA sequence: TGTGCCAGCAGTGAAGCCTTAGGGACTCGGGATACGCAGTATTTT. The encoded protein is CASSEALGTRDTQYF.

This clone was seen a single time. CDR3 sequence: CATGEKRVSPDTQYF. For the CDR3, the DNA is TGTGCCACAGGGGAAAAGAGAGTTTCACCAGATACGCAGTATTTT. The chain recombines TRBV24-1 with TRBJ2-3; possible D gene TRBD1, 5 bases. V lost 10 bases and J lost 4, with 20 bases in between. CDR1 and CDR2 (germline): KGHDR, SFDVKD. The CDR3 is 15 residues long.

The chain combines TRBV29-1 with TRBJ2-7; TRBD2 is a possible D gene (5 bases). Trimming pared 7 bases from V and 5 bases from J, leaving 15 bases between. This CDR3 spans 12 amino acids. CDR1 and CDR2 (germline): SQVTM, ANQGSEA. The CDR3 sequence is CSAGLTGNEQYF. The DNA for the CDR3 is TGCAGCGCCGGCCTAACGGGGAACGAGCAGTACTTC.

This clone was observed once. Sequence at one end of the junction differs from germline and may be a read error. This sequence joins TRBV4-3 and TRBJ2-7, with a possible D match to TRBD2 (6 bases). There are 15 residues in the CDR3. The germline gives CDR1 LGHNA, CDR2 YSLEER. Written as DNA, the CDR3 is TGCGCCAGCAGCCAGTCGGGACTCCAATCCTACGAGGAGTACTTC. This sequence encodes CASSQSGLQSYEEYF.

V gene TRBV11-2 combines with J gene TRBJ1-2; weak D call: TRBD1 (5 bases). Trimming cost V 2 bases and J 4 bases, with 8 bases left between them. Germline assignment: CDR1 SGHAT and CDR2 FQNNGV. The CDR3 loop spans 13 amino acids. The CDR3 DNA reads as TGTGCCAGCAGCTTAAGGGGCCTCTATGGCTACACCTTC. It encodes CASSLRGLYGYTF.

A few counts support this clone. CDR3 sequence: CASSRLGDTGELFF. The DNA of the CDR3 is TGTGCCAGCAGTCGCCTCGGGGACACCGGGGAGCTGTTTTTT. This chain uses TRBV6-2 or TRBV6-3 with TRBJ2-2, with D maybe TRBD2 (5 bases). Between the trimmed V and J ends, which lost 5 bases and 3 bases, there was a span of 10 bases. Germline V gives CDR1 MNHEY, CDR2 SVGEGT. This CDR3 has 14 residues.